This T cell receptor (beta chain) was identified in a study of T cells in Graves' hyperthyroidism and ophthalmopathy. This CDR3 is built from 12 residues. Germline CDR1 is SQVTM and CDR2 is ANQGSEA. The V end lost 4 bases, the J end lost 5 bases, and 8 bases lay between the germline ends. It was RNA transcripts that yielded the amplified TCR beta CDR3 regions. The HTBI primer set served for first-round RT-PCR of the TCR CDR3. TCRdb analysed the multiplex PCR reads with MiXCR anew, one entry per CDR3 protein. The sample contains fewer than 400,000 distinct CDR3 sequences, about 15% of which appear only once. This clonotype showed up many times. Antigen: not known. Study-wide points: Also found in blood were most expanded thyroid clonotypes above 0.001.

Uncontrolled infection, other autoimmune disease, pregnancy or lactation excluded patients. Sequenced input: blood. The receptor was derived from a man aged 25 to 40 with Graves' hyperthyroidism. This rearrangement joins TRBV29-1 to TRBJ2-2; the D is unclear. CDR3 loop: CSVGEPTGELFF. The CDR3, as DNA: TGCAGCGTTGGTGAACCTACCGGGGAGCTGTTTTTT.